This T cell receptor beta chain stems from a study of cytomegalovirus exposure and HLA in healthy donors. Study-level information: An analysis done earlier identified almost 120 million unique TCR beta sequences from about 179 million T cells. Study-wide points: Association of a missense DCLRE1C variant with TCR beta V- and J-gene trimming was reported in a later analysis.

Germline CDR1 is LNHNV and CDR2 is YYDKDF (reference sequence). CDR3 length: 17 amino acids. The ends lost 2 bases at V and 4 bases at J; junction bases unmatched: 6. As for this clone: Its matching antigen is unknown.

The PCR employed 60 Vbeta primers together with 13 Jbeta primers. Using immunoSEQ multiplex PCR, the repertoire was profiled, and TCRdb retains in-frame clones only, with some absent. The data contain about 170,000 clones, approximately 80% of them singletons. The chain couples TRBV15 to TRBJ2-1, with 12 positions matching TRBD2. Sequencing was performed on PBMCs. The TCR was taken from a boy aged 2-15 years in good health and CMV-seronegative. The CDR3 loop reads CATSRLAGGGPYNEQFF. The CDR3 DNA reads as TGTGCCACCAGCAGACTAGCGGGAGGGGGACCGTACAATGAGCAGTTCTTC.